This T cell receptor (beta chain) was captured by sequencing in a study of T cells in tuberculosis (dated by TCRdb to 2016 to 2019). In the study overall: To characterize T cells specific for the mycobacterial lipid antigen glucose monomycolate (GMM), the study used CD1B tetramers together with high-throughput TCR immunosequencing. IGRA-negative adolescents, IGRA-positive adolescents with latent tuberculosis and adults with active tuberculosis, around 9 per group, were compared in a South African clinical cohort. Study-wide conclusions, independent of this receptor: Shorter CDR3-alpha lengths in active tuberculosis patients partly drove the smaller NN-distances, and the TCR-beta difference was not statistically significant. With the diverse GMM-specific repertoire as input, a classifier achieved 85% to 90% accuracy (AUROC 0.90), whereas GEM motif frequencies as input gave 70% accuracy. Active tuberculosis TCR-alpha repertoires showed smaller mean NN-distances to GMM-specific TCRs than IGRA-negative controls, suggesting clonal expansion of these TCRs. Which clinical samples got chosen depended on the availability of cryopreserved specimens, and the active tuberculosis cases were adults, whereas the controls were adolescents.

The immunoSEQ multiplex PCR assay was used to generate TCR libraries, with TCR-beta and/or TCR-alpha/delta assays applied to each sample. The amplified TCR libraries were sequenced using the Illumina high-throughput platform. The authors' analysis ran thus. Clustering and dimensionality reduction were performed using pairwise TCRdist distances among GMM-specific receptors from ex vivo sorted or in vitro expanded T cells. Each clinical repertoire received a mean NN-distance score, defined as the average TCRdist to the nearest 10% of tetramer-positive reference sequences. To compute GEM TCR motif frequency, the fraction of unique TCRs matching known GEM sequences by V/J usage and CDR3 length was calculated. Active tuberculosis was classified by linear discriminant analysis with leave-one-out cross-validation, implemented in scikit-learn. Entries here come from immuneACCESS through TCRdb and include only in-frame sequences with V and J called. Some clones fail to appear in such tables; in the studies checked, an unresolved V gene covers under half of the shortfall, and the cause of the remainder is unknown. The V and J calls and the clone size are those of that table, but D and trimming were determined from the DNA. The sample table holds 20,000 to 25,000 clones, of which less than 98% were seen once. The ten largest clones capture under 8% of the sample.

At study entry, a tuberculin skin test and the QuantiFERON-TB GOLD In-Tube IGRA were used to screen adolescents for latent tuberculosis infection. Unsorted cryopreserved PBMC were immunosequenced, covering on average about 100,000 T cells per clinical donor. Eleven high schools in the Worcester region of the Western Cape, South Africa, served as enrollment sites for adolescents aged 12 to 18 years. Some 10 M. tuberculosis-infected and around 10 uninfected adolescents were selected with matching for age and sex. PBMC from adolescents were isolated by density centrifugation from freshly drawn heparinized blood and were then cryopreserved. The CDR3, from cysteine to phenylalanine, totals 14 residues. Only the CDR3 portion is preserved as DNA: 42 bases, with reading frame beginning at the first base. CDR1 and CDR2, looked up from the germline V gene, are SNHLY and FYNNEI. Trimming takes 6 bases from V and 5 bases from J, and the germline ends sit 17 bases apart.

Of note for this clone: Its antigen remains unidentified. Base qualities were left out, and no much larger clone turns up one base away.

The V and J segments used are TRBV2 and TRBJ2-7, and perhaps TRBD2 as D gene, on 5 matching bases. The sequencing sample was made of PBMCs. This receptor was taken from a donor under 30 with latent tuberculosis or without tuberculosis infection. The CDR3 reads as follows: CASRGQTFGNEQYF. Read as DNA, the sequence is TGTGCCAGCAGGGGCCAGACCTTCGGGAACGAGCAGTACTTC.